The 10 T cell receptor beta chains below were found in one sample sequenced in a study of T cell responses to AZD1222 COVID-19 vaccine. Assay: immunoSEQ multiplex PCR; the TCRdb copy retains only in-frame clones and omits some. The profile shows roughly 120,000 clones, around 89% of them singletons. The specimen comprised peripheral blood, sampled 28 days after the second AZD1222 dose. Receptors were obtained from an adult who received the AZD1222 COVID-19 vaccine.

About this clone: The junction departs from the called germline gene at one end, perhaps through a read error. The gene calls are TRBV7-7 and TRBJ1-1; D uncertain. Germline V gene data show CDR1 as SSHAT and CDR2 as FNYEAQ (reference sequence). There are 13 residues in the CDR3. CDR3 protein: CASSLYKDTEAFF. The DNA for the CDR3 is TGTGCTAGCAGCTTATACAAGGACACTGAAGCTTTCTTT. The variable domain in full, completed from reference TRBV7-7 and TRBJ1-1, reads GAGVSQSPRYKVTKRGQDVTLRCDPISSHATLYWYQQALGQGPEFLTYFNYEAQPDKSGLPSDRFSAERPEGSISTLTIQRTEQRDSAMYRCASSLYKDTEAFFGQGTRLTVV.

This clone has only one observation. The J gene is TRBJ2-7, the V gene TRBV7-8; TRBD1 matches at 9 bases. Germline loops: CDR1 SGHVS, CDR2 FQNEAQ. The V gene end was trimmed by 6 bases and the J gene end by 3 bases; junction bases not matched to a gene: 9. This CDR3 has 15 amino acids. The CDR3 bases are TGTGCCAGCAGTCTTCCGGGACAGGGTAGCTACGAGCAGTACTTC. Translation: CASSLPGQGSYEQYF.

As concerns this clone: The sample carries other DNA sequences with the same CDR3. This sequence joins TRBV27 and TRBJ2-7, with D perhaps matching TRBD1 (6 bases). CDR1 MNHEY and CDR2 SMNVEV come from the germline V gene (reference sequence). CDR3 size: 14 residues. The germline V and J ends were trimmed by 2 bases and 3 bases, with 11 bases remaining between them. The CDR3 DNA is TGTGCCAGCAGTTTAGGGCAGGGGTTCTACGAGCAGTACTTC. It encodes CASSLGQGFYEQYF.

This chain connects TRBV19 to TRBJ1-2; D not resolved. Between the trimmed V and J ends, which lost 5 bases and 8 bases, there was a span of 12 bases. The CDR3 runs to 12 residues. In germline, CDR1 is LNHDA, CDR2 SQIVND (reference sequence). CDR3 DNA sequence: TGTGCCAGTAGTCCGGACGGGTGGGGCTACACCTTC. This encodes CASSPDGWGYTF.

The V call is TRBV28, the J call TRBJ1-3; no firm D call. The CDR3 has 14 amino acids. The germline CDR1 and CDR2 sequences are MDHEN and SYDVKM. Deletions cut 6 bases from V and 0 bases from J, with 9 bases between. CDR3 DNA sequence: TGTGCCAGCAGGCCCACCGCCTCTGGAAACACCATATATTTT. Residues: CASRPTASGNTIYF.

V is TRBV19 and J is TRBJ1-4, with 8 bases that match TRBD1. V lost 6 bases, J lost 8 bases, and 8 bases stayed unmatched. Germline assignment: CDR1 LNHDA and CDR2 SQIVND (reference sequence). The CDR3 consists of 14 residues. In DNA form, the CDR3 reads TGTGCCAGTAGCCAACAGGGGGTAAAGGAAAAACTGTTTTTT. This codes for CASSQQGVKEKLFF.

This chain joins TRBV6-5 and TRBJ1-4, with D possibly being TRBD1 (6 bases). This CDR3 is 14 amino acids long. V dropped 4 bases and J dropped 7 bases, with 13 bases sitting between them. Germline lookup yields CDR1 MNHEY and CDR2 SVGAGI. The chain's CDR3 is CASSLTGGGEKLFF. CDR3 sequence (DNA): TGTGCCAGCAGTTTAACAGGAGGGGGTGAAAAACTGTTTTTT.

The J gene is TRBJ1-5, the V gene TRBV10-3; maybe TRBD1 (5 bases). This CDR3 is built from 16 residues. V lost 3 bases and J lost 1, with 13 bases in between. CDR1 and CDR2 from the germline V gene are ENHRY and SYGVKD. In DNA form, the CDR3 reads TGTGCCATCAGTGAAGGCGGGGACGCGAGCAATCAGCCCCAGCATTTT. It specifies CAISEGGDASNQPQHF.

The gene calls are TRBV18 and TRBJ2-5, with 7 bases lining up with TRBD1. Germline values: CDR1 KGHSH, CDR2 LQKENI. CDR3 size: 15 residues. J lost 5 bases, V lost 1 base, and 7 bases had no gene match. CDR3 sequence: CASSPRRDSRETQYF. The CDR3 DNA reads TGTGCCAGCTCACCACGCCGGGACAGTCGGGAGACCCAGTACTTC.

The gene calls are TRBV12-3 or TRBV12-4 and TRBJ1-5; D is undetermined. This CDR3 contains 13 residues. V lost 3 bases and J 5 bases, leaving 8 bases between the germline ends. CDR3 sequence (DNA): TGTGCCAGCAGTTTGCTGCTAGATCAGCCCCAGCATTTT. Translating it yields CASSLLLDQPQHF.